This T cell receptor beta chain emerged from a study of cytomegalovirus exposure and HLA in healthy donors. Study at large: Earlier findings included roughly 120 million unique TCR beta sequences obtained from 150 million to 200 million T cells.

The PCR used 60 Vbeta and 13 Jbeta primers. Only in-frame clones appear in the TCRdb table, and some are missing; sequencing was by immunoSEQ multiplex PCR. The sample carries about 210,000 clones, roughly 85% recorded once. Worth noting for this clone: Its cognate antigen is unknown.

CDR3 length equals 15 residues. Germline V CDR1 and CDR2: MDHEN, SYDVKM. After removal of 1 base from V and 6 bases from J, the junction contained 5 bases not matched to a gene. These donors counted as nominally healthy when sampled, but unrecorded immune exposures were likely. General study findings and limits: What a later analysis showed was that several of the most significant clusters appeared linked to common viral pathogens. The study labeled 150 to 200 TCR beta chains cytomegalovirus-associated.

The chain carries TRBV28 and TRBJ1-4; TRBD1 matches 7 bases. The sequenced material came from PBMCs. The source is a male donor in good health and CMV-seronegative. The CDR3 DNA reads as TGTGCCAGCAGTTTATATGACAGGGCTGATGAAAAACTGTTTTTT. It yields the protein CASSLYDRADEKLFF. The whole variable domain, remainder taken from reference TRBV28 and TRBJ1-4, is DVKVTQSSRYLVKRTGEKVFLECVQDMDHENMFWYRQDPGLGLRLIYFSYDVKMKEKGDIPEGYSVSREKKERFSLILESASTNQTSMYLCASSLYDRADEKLFFGSGTQLSVL.